This T cell receptor beta chain was sequenced in a study of T cell responses to AZD1222 COVID-19 vaccine (dated by TCRdb to 2020 to 2023). General notes on the study: TCR sequencing was performed for about 250 trial participants, of whom about 200 were given two doses of AZD1222 and approximately 26 were given two doses of MenACWY control vaccine. Trial participants were enrolled into age subgroups of 18-55, 56-69 and 70-plus years, which contained around 140, 26 and 57 TCR-sequenced participants, respectively.

CDR1 and CDR2 are read off the germline V gene (reference sequence) as SEHNR and FQNEAQ. From the cysteine up to the phenylalanine, the CDR3 has a length of 17 residues. Just CDR3 DNA is preserved here, 51 bases in frame from base 1. V and J are trimmed by 2 bases and 3 bases, and the gene matches miss 10 bases of the junction. The CDR3 regions of human TCRbeta chains were subjected to immunosequencing. The study's own analysis went as follows. TCRs in the repertoires were matched against a reference library of SARS-CoV-2-specific TCRs that had been generated with the MIRA antigen-specificity platform. Breadth was defined as the fraction of unique TCRs that were SARS-CoV-2-associated, and depth was defined as the fraction of total T cells that were SARS-CoV-2-associated. Using the MIRA data, each spike-specific TCR was mapped to the spike region that the TCR reacts to and placed in a CD4 or CD8 class. Log10-transformed breadth and depth values were compared by one-way ANOVA with Sidak's multiple comparisons tests. TCRdb took this table from immuneACCESS and kept in-frame rearrangements with V and J called. Such tables lack part of the clones; where checked against another copy, unresolved V genes explain under half of the gap, and the rest is unexplained. V, J and clone size are taken as reported in that table, and D and trimming were inferred from the DNA itself. The sample table records fewer than 110,000 clones; 92% of these occur just once. The ten most abundant clones make up about 8.1% of the sample.

On the study overall, not on this receptor specifically: Vaccine-associated CD4 TCRs spanned the whole spike protein, with dominant responses in regions 160-218 and 743-854. Reportedly, close to half of the unique spike-specific TCRs recognized epitopes lying outside the regions that are mutated in the B.1.351 and B.1.1.7 variants. Participants were mostly white British and included more females than males, and it was suggested by the authors that clonal diversity may have been underestimated. Conclusions about previously exposed vaccinees are limited, since just six AZD1222 recipients were seropositive for SARS-CoV-2 at baseline. After two AZD1222 doses, spike-specific TCR breadth and depth were significantly higher than at day 0 and than in MenACWY recipients. The 56-69-year group was small, and its depth increase did not reach significance, likely because of low power. Because no day 14 peak-response samples were available, the repertoires could be characterized only after the peak T cell response.

As concerns this clone: No cognate antigen has been identified for it. The record has no base qualities; no much larger clone is one base away.

This specimen's time point label, per the study, means: about 28 days (+/-7) after the second vaccine dose. AZD1222 recipients with second doses at about 4 weeks or about 12 weeks were pooled, because spike-specific TCR depth and breadth did not differ between schedules. Vaccinee samples came from UK trials COV001 and COV002, including a single-blind randomized controlled phase 2/3 trial of AZD1222 (ChAdOx1 nCoV-19) in healthy adults. Trial participant PBMC samples were collected at day 0 and day 28 after the second dose for TCRbeta chain sequencing. Sequenced material: peripheral blood, taken 28 days after the second AZD1222 dose. This clonotype originated in an adult who received the AZD1222 COVID-19 vaccine. The chain is made from TRBV7-9 and TRBJ1-3; the junction holds 7 bases that match TRBD1. The encoded CDR3 is CASSLTKGAVRGNTIYF. In nucleotides, the sequence is TGTGCCAGCAGCTTAACGAAGGGGGCGGTTCGTGGAAACACCATATATTTT.